Below are 16 T cell receptor beta chains sequenced from a single sample in a study of beta chain features in type 1 diabetes. The antigens for these receptors are not known. Expressed TCRB transcripts were sequenced because the entire RNA isolate underwent reverse transcription. This table comes from immunoSEQ multiplex PCR, and its TCRdb copy is limited to in-frame clones, with some not included. Altogether about 260,000 clones are present, roughly 22% being singletons, with the ten largest covering roughly 0.028%. Regarding the study as a whole: TCRB CDR3s were moderately but significantly shorter in Type 1 diabetes patients in all four CD4+ subsets.

Input material: naive CD4+ T cells from blood. All receptors derive from a woman between 40 and 55 years old with type 1 diabetes.

V is TRBV7-9 and J is TRBJ2-3; 7 positions agree with TRBD2. The length of the CDR3 is 14 residues. Germline V CDR1 and CDR2: SEHNR, FQNEAQ (reference sequence). V lost 5 bases, J lost 1 base, and 3 bases stayed unmatched. The CDR3 loop is CASSPTSRTDTQYF. For the CDR3, the DNA is TGTGCCAGCAGCCCGACTAGCCGCACAGATACGCAGTATTTT.

The chain combines TRBV4-3 with TRBJ2-2; D might be TRBD2 (7 bases). V dropped 2 bases and J dropped 0 bases, with 13 bases sitting between them. The CDR3 is 17 residues long. Germline CDR1 LGHNA, CDR2 YSLEER. The CDR3 protein is CASSQRGAGANTGELFF. As DNA, the CDR3 is TGCGCCAGCAGCCAACGGGGGGCGGGAGCGAACACCGGGGAGCTGTTTTTT.

The rearrangement uses TRBV29-1 and TRBJ1-1; D uncertain. Germline-derived CDR1 and CDR2 are SQVTM and ANQGSEA. The CDR3 has 10 residues. V lost 5 bases to trimming and J lost 1 base, with 2 bases between them. CDR3 region: CSVRNTEAFF. The CDR3 DNA is TGCAGCGTTCGGAACACTGAAGCTTTCTTT.

This clone was found a few times. The chain uses TRBV13 and TRBJ2-3; D gene ambiguous. The V gene's germline CDR1 is PRHDT and CDR2 FYEKMQ (reference sequence). The CDR3 sequence is 14 residues long. V lost 3 bases and J lost 7, with 14 bases in between. CDR3 DNA sequence: TGTGCCAGCAGCTTCCGGGTCCTCAGTCATACGCAGTATTTT. Translating it yields CASSFRVLSHTQYF.

Details on this clone: The junction differs from germline at one of its ends, possibly a read error. The rearrangement uses TRBV11-3 and TRBJ1-2; 7 nucleotides match TRBD1. This CDR3 has 12 amino acids. Germline loops: CDR1 SGHNT, CDR2 YENEEA. The CDR3 nucleotides read TGTGCCAGCAGCTCCCGACAGGGTAGGGACAGCTTC. Translating gives CASSSRQGRDSF.

The table lists this clone with a few counts. CDR3 sequence (DNA): TGTGCCAGCAGTTACCGACTAGCGGGGGGATCCTACGAGCAGTACTTC. Protein: CASSYRLAGGSYEQYF. The chain couples TRBV6-5 to TRBJ2-7; 13 bases map to TRBD2. The V gene end was trimmed by 2 bases and the J gene end by 1 base; junction bases not matched to a gene: 2. Germline V gene sequence: CDR1 MNHEY, CDR2 SVGAGI. This CDR3 is built from 16 residues.

CDR3 bases: TGCGCCAGCAGCCCAACTAGCCGGGGAGATACGCAGTATTTT. Its translation: CASSPTSRGDTQYF. The V gene is TRBV4-1, the J gene TRBJ2-3, with D tentatively TRBD2 (6 bases). V lost 4 bases and J 5 bases, leaving 13 bases between the germline ends. Germline V gene lookup returns CDR1 MGHRA and CDR2 YSYEKL. The CDR3 loop spans 14 amino acids.

This clone appeared a few times. CDR3 in DNA: TGTGCCAGCAGTTCGGAGGGCGGGGGGGCCAACGTCCTGACTTTC. This codes for CASSSEGGGANVLTF. The V and J genes are TRBV28 and TRBJ2-6; a possible D gene is TRBD2 (6 bases). The CDR3 sequence is 15 residues long. CDR1 and CDR2 from the germline V gene are MDHEN and SYDVKM. V lost 4 bases, J lost 4 bases, and 11 bases lay in between.

The gene calls are TRBV1 and TRBJ2-2; the DNA was not compared with TRBD2, the D call given in the table. TRBV1 is classified as a pseudogene. The CDR3 sequence is 16 residues long. CDR3 in amino acids: CTSSREGRGYTGELFF. DNA of the CDR3: TGCACCAGCAGCCGGGAAGGGCGGGGGTACACCGGGGAGCTGTTTTTT.

This clone was detected a few times. V is TRBV29-1 and J is TRBJ1-1, with 9 bases aligning to TRBD1. The CDR3 sequence is 13 residues long. V was clipped by 6 bases and J by 3 bases; unmatched bases: 5. In germline, CDR1 is SQVTM, CDR2 ANQGSEA. The DNA for the CDR3 is TGCAGCGTCACCGGGACAGGGCACACTGAAGCTTTCTTT. Translated, it gives CSVTGTGHTEAFF.

CDR3 protein: CASSVASSGNTIYF. The CDR3 DNA reads as TGTGCCAGTTCGGTCGCTAGCTCTGGAAACACCATATATTTT. The rearrangement uses TRBV19 and TRBJ1-3, with D hard to call. Between the trimmed V and J ends, which lost 8 bases and 0 bases, there was a span of 11 bases. This CDR3 contains 14 residues. Per germline, CDR1 LNHDA and CDR2 SQIVND (reference sequence).

The chain links TRBV19 to TRBJ1-5; D is uncertain. Germline-derived CDR1 and CDR2 are LNHDA and SQIVND (reference sequence). Trimming cost V 7 bases and J 5 bases, with 9 bases left between them. This CDR3 region has 12 residues. In DNA, the CDR3 is TGTGCCAGTAATGACGGGTATCAGCCCCAGCATTTT. Its translation is CASNDGYQPQHF.

Turning to this clone: The sample has other DNA sequences that encode this CDR3 too. The rearrangement links TRBV5-6 to TRBJ1-1; tentative D call: TRBD1 (5 bases). Per germline, CDR1 SGHDT and CDR2 YYEEEE. This CDR3 has 11 amino acids. V was clipped by 1 base and J by 7 bases, with 5 bases between them. This CDR3 reads CASSLQGEAFF. The CDR3 nucleotides are TGTGCCAGCAGCTTGCAGGGTGAAGCTTTCTTT.

This clone was counted between two and nine times. The rearrangement links TRBV14 to TRBJ2-1; TRBD2 might be the D (7 bases). V shed 4 bases and J shed 5 bases, with 15 bases lying between them. Germline V lookup: CDR1 SGHDN, CDR2 FVKESK. The CDR3 is made up of 15 amino acids. The CDR3 bases are TGTGCCAGCAGCCCTCGTCGGGGGGCCCACAATGAGCAGTTCTTC. Amino acid sequence: CASSPRRGAHNEQFF.

This clone has just a few counts. The chain employs TRBV5-1 and TRBJ1-1; TRBD1 agrees at 7 bases. The CDR3 length is 15 residues. In germline, CDR1 is SGHRS, CDR2 YFSETQ. The V segment lost 2 bases and the J segment 8 bases; nucleotides outside the gene matches: 12. This CDR3 is CASSFADRNIIEAFF. In DNA, the CDR3 is TGCGCCAGCAGCTTTGCGGACAGGAATATTATCGAAGCTTTCTTT.

This clone was detected only a few times. V usage is TRBV2 and J usage is TRBJ1-5, with no clear D. The CDR3 is 14 residues long. Trimming stripped 4 bases from V and 1 base from J, with 8 bases between. The germline gives CDR1 SNHLY, CDR2 FYNNEI. The CDR3 here is CASSGLGSNQPQHF. As DNA, the CDR3 is TGTGCCAGCAGTGGATTGGGCAGCAATCAGCCCCAGCATTTT.